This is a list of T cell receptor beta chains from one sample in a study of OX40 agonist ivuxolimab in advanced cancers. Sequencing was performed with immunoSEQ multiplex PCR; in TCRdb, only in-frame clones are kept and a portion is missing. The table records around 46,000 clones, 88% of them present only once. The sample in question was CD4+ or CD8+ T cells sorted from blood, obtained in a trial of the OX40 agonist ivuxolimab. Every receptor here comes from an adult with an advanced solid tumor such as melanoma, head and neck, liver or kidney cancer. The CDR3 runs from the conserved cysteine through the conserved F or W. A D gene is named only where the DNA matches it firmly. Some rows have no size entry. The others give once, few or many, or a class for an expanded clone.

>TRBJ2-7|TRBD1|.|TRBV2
TGTGCCAGCAATACCGGGACAGGGGGCAGCGAGCAGTACTTC
CASNTGTGGSEQYF
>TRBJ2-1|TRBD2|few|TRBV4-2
TGTGCCAGCAGCCAAGGGACTAGCGGGAGTTCCTATGAGCAGTTCTTC
CASSQGTSGSSYEQFF
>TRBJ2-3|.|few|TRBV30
TGTGCCTGGAGTGTAGGCCTAGAAGCCTCCACAGATACGCAGTATTTT
CAWSVGLEASTDTQYF
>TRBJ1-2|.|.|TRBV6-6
TGTGCCAGCAGTTACTCAGAGGGCAACTATGGCTACACCTTC
CASSYSEGNYGYTF
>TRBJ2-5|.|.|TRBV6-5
TGTGCCAGCAGCGCATTTGAGGGGGAGACCCAGTACTTC
CASSAFEGETQYF
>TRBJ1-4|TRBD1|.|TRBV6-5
TGTGCCAGCAGTTACAGGACAGGGGATGAAAAACTGTTTTTT
CASSYRTGDEKLFF
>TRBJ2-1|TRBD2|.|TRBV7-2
TGTGCCAGCAGCTTGGATCGGGGGGGCGACTACAATGAGCAGTTCTTC
CASSLDRGGDYNEQFF
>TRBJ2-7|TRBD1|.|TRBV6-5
TGTGCCAGCAGTTACGACAGGGGGTTGTACGAGCAGTACTTC
CASSYDRGLYEQYF
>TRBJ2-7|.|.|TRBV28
TGTGCCAGCAGTACCCCCGGCTCCTACGAGCAGTACTTC
CASSTPGSYEQYF
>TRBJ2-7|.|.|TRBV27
TGTGCCAGCAGCCCGACTGCCACCGACTCCTACGAGCAGTACTTC
CASSPTATDSYEQYF
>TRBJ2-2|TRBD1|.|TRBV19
TGTGCCAGTGACCTGCGACAGGGGGCCGGCGGGGAGCTGTTTTTT
CASDLRQGAGGELFF
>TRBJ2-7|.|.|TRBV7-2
TGTGCCAGCAGCTTAGGTATAGGGGCCTACGAGCAGTACTTC
CASSLGIGAYEQYF
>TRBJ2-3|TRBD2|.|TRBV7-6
TGTGCCAGCAGCCCGGGACTAGTTCGCCGCACAGATACGCAGTATTTT
CASSPGLVRRTDTQYF
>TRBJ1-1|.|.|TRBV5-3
TGTGCCAGAAGCTTGGTTCCGACGCCTCGGGGTGTAGCTTTCTTT
CARSLVPTPRGVAFF
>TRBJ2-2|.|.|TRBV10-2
TGCGCCAGCAGTGTCAGGACCATCACCGGGGAGCTGTTTTTT
CASSVRTITGELFF
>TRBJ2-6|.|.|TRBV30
TGTGCCTGGATGGGCTCTGGGGCCAACGTCCTGACTTTC
CAWMGSGANVLTF
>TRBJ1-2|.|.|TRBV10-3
TGTGCCACTACTTCCGGGGAGGGGTATGGCTACACCTTC
CATTSGEGYGYTF
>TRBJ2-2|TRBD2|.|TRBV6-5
TGTGCCAGCAGTTTGACTAGCGGGGGGGCCGGGGAGCTGTTTTTT
CASSLTSGGAGELFF
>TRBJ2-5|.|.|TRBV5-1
TGCGCCAGCAGCATCCAAGAGACCCAGTACTTC
CASSIQETQYF
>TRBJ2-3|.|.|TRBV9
TGTGCCAGCAGCGTACGGGAGTTGGGAGATACGCAGTATTTT
CASSVRELGDTQYF
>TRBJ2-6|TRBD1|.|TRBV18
TGTGCCAGCTCAGCCCAGACAGGGGGCACCTCTGGGGCCAACGTCCTGACTTTC
CASSAQTGGTSGANVLTF
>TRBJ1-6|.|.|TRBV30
TGTGCCTGGAGTGTACTGGACAGATCACGATGGGATAATTCACCCCTCCACTTT
CAWSVLDRSRWDNSPLHF
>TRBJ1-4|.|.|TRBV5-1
TGCGCCAGCAGCTTGGACAGGGACGGAGAAAAACTGTTTTTT
CASSLDRDGEKLFF
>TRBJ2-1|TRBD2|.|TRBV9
TGTGCCAGCAGTCCTAGCGGGAGCTCCTACAATGAGCAGTTCTTC
CASSPSGSSYNEQFF
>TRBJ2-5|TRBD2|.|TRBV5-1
TGCGCCAGCAGCTTGGTACTAGCGGGAGCGTCTGGGGAGACCCAGTACTTC
CASSLVLAGASGETQYF
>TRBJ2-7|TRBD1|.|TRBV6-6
TGTGCCAGCAGTCGACAGGGACGTTTGAGGTCCTACGAGCAGTACTTC
CASSRQGRLRSYEQYF
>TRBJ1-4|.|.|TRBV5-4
TGTGCCAGCAGCTTGGGTGCCGGGGCAACTAATGAAAAACTGTTTTTT
CASSLGAGATNEKLFF
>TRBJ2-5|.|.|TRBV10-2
TGCGCCAGCAACATCAGGGTCCAAGAGACCCAGTACTTC
CASNIRVQETQYF
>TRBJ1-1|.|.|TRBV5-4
TGTGCCAGCAGCCGGACGGTGTTGGACACTGAAGCTTTCTTT
CASSRTVLDTEAFF
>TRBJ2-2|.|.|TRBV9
TGTGCCAGCAGCGTAGGGCCGTTAGGCGGGGAGCTGTTTTTT
CASSVGPLGGELFF
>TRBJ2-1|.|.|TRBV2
TGTGCCAGCGCTCCAGGGAGAACCTACAATGAGCAGTTCTTC
CASAPGRTYNEQFF
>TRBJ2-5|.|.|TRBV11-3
TGTGCCAGCAGCTTAAATTTGGGGCAAGAGACCCAGTACTTC
CASSLNLGQETQYF
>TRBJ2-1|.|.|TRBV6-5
TGTGCCAGCAGTTACCCTAACAACAATGAGCAGTTCTTC
CASSYPNNNEQFF
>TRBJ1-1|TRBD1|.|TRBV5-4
TGTGCCAGCAGCTTGGCGGGACAGGGATACACTGAAGCTTTCTTT
CASSLAGQGYTEAFF
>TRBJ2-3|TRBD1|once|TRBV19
TGTGCCAGTAGTGACGGGACAGTCCCCACAGATACGCAGTATTTT
CASSDGTVPTDTQYF
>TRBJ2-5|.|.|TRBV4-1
TGCGCCAGCAGCCAAGATACCGAGACCCAGTACTTC
CASSQDTETQYF
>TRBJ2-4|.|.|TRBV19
TGTGCCAGTAGAGGACCACTTTTGTACTTC
CASRGPLLYF
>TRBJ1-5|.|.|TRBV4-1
TGCGCCAGCAGCCAATGGGGCGGTCAGCCCCAGCATTTT
CASSQWGGQPQHF
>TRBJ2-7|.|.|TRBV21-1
TGTGCCAGCAGCAAAGAATATCAGGCCTACGAGCAGTACTTC
CASSKEYQAYEQYF
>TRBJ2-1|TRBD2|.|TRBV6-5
TGTGCCAGCAGTTACGCCAGCGGGAGAGTGGATGAGCAGTTCTTC
CASSYASGRVDEQFF
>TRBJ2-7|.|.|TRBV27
TGTGCCAGCAGTTTAACGGTTATCTCCTACGAGCAGTACTTC
CASSLTVISYEQYF
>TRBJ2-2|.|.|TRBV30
TGTGCCTGGACCTCGCGGGGCGGGGAGCTGTTTTTT
CAWTSRGGELFF
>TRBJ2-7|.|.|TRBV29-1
TGCAGATCGGGCGAGCAGTACTTC
CRSGEQYF
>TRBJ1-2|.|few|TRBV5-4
TGTGCCAGCAGCAAAGACACTTTTGGAGGCTACACCTTC
CASSKDTFGGYTF
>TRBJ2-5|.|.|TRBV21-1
TGTGCCAGCAGCAAAGCGATCGAGGGGAGGGGGCAGACCCAGTACTTC
CASSKAIEGRGQTQYF